There are a few counts of the clone carrying this TCR beta chain. Its target is unknown. CDR3 length equals 15 residues. Germline values: CDR1 LNHDA, CDR2 SQIVND (reference sequence). Trimming shortened V by 7 bases and J by 0 bases, and 13 bases separated the two germline ends. This record comes from a study of beta chain features in type 1 diabetes. Study-level results: A pattern of fewer insertions and more deletions at VDJ junctions was seen in type 1 diabetes patients.

A single heparinised blood sample, averaging about 120 mL, was obtained per donor. CD4+ cells of the naive, central memory, regulatory and stem cell-like memory types were sorted via CD45RO/CCR7/CD25/CD127/CD95/CD27. Isolated RNA was reverse transcribed in full, so expressed TCRB transcripts were sequenced. The protocol was immunoSEQ multiplex PCR, while the TCRdb copy is restricted to in-frame clones and leaves out a portion. Of around 400,000 clones in the sample, roughly 12% were seen once. V and J are TRBV19 and TRBJ2-4; D remains ambiguous. The source is a man between 18 and 29 years old in good health. Sequencing was carried out using naive CD4+ T cells from blood. CDR3 in amino acids: CASNGPNLAKNIQYF. DNA for the CDR3: TGTGCCAGTAATGGCCCCAACCTAGCCAAAAACATTCAGTACTTC. The complete variable domain, with remaining parts taken from reference TRBV19 and TRBJ2-4, reads DGGITQSPKYLFRKEGQNVTLSCEQNLNHDAMYWYRQDPGQGLRLIYYSQIVNDFQKGDIAEGYSVSREKKESFPLTVTSAQKNPTAFYLCASNGPNLAKNIQYFGAGTRLSVL.